Below, 7 T cell receptor beta chains from the same sample are listed, as sequenced in a study of patients and donors after allogeneic stem cell transplantation. TCRdb reanalysed the RT-PCR reads using MiXCR and keeps one entry per CDR3 protein. The sample consists of about 960,000 distinct CDR3 sequences, about a sixth of them appearing once. The sample was blood, either unsorted or a sorted T cell fraction (not recorded which). The receptors here all came from a human donor who was either an allogeneic HSCT recipient or a stem cell or donor lymphocyte infusion donor (not recorded which). It is not recorded whose cells these are; they may come from a transplant donor.

This clonotype turned up a few times. CDR3 amino acids: CASSHIREGELFF. The CDR3 DNA follows: TGTGCCAGCAGCCACATCAGGGAGGGGGAGCTGTTTTTT. The rearrangement links TRBV14 to TRBJ2-2; D is possibly TRBD1 or TRBD2 (5 bases each). The CDR3 has 13 amino acids. Per germline, CDR1 SGHDN and CDR2 FVKESK. V was trimmed by 3 bases and J by 8 bases, leaving 10 bases between them.

This clonotype was detected many times. This rearrangement joins TRBV4-2 to TRBJ2-3, with TRBD2 matching 14 bases. The CDR3 spans 18 residues. The J segment lost 0 bases and the V segment lost 6 bases, leaving 8 bases of the junction unmatched. In germline, CDR1 is LGHNA, CDR2 YNFKEQ. CDR3 sequence (DNA): TGTGCCAGCAGACCCAGACTAGCGGGGGGGGCTAGCACAGATACGCAGTATTTT. This translates into CASRPRLAGGASTDTQYF.

The chain carries TRBV4-2 and TRBJ2-2, with D perhaps given as TRBD1 or TRBD2 (5 bases each). This CDR3 comprises 16 residues. Trimming took 0 bases from V and 1 from J, leaving 9 bases between them. Germline V gene sequence: CDR1 LGHNA, CDR2 YNFKEQ. CDR3 sequence (DNA): TGTGCCAGCAGCCAAGATGGGGCGGGGAACACCGGGGAGCTGTTTTTT. Its translation: CASSQDGAGNTGELFF.

A few counts support this clonotype. The chain employs TRBV7-3 and TRBJ2-5; TRBD1 or TRBD2 may be the D gene (5 bases each). Germline CDR1 SGHTA, CDR2 FQGTGA. The CDR3 has 13 residues. Deletions cut 5 bases from V and 10 bases from J, with 17 bases between. The CDR3 bases are TGTGCCAGCAGCCTATCGGGGACCCAGGACCAGTACTTC. This codes for CASSLSGTQDQYF.

The J gene is TRBJ2-7, the V gene TRBV7-8; TRBD1 agrees at 8 bases. CDR3 length: 15 residues. V was clipped by 0 bases and J by 2 bases; unmatched bases: 3. The V gene's germline CDR1 is SGHVS and CDR2 FQNEAQ. The DNA of the CDR3 is TGTGCCAGCAGCTTAGCCGAGGACAGGGCCTACGAGCAGTACTTC. Translated, it gives CASSLAEDRAYEQYF.

This clonotype was recorded many times. The J gene is TRBJ2-7, the V gene TRBV20-1, with D unresolved. This CDR3 spans 12 amino acids. Trimming pared 2 bases from V and 1 base from J, leaving 6 bases between. In germline, CDR1 is DFQATT, CDR2 SNEGSKA (reference sequence). The CDR3 DNA reads TGCAGTGCTAGATTTGTTTCCTACGAGCAGTACTTC. Encoded protein: CSARFVSYEQYF.

The chain employs TRBV20-1 and TRBJ1-1, with D possibly matching TRBD1 (5 bases). With 0 bases removed from V and 6 bases from J, the gap between germline ends came to 11 bases. The CDR3 length is 13 residues. Per the germline V gene, CDR1 is DFQATT and CDR2 is SNEGSKA (reference sequence). CDR3: CSARDRDSSEAFF. For the CDR3, the DNA is TGCAGTGCTAGAGATCGAGACAGCTCTGAAGCTTTCTTT.